This TCR beta chain comes out of a study of T-cell memory formation after mild COVID-19. Across the study: Largely donor-specific sequence clusters came from two donors.

V was pared by 0 bases and J by 3 bases, with 12 bases between. Germline V lookup: CDR1 SQVTM, CDR2 ANQGSEA. CDR3 length equals 14 residues. About this clonotype itself: Antigen: not known.

Broader study findings: Memory cells collected pre-infection included some clones that later responded, suggesting cross-reactive memory joined. Among CD4+ contracting clones, most were CM and EM, and CD8+ ones EMRA. Clones contracting across day 15 to 85 had a balanced CD4/CD8 profile; later expanding clones leaned CD4+.

MiXCR was run by TCRdb on the 5' RACE reads, yielding one entry per CDR3 protein. This sample has 530,000 or so distinct CDR3 sequences, with 15% to 20% found just once. The material sequenced was PBMCs or a T cell subset sorted from them (not recorded which). The gene calls are TRBV29-1 and TRBJ2-7, with D maybe TRBD2 (5 bases). The clonotype comes from an adult woman who had mild COVID-19 (a few samples of this study predate the infection). Cell type and time point are not known. CDR3 in DNA: TGCAGCGTTGAAGATCGAGGGAAAAACTACGAGCAGTACTTC. Translation gives CSVEDRGKNYEQYF.